This T cell receptor (beta chain) was recorded in a study of blood T cell repertoires in COVID-19 (dated by TCRdb to 2020 to 2021). Concerning the study at large: The collaborator samples originated in the United States, Italy and Spain and spanned the acute and convalescent phases of COVID-19. The material from the prospective study consisted of cDNA or gDNA derived from T cells, B-cell-depleted T cells, or PBMCs. Subjects who had been exposed to COVID-19, were actively infected with it, or had recovered from it provided the deeply sampled blood TCRbeta repertoires that made up the dataset. The repertoires were made available in a free public database intended to serve as a resource for research on the immune response to SARS-CoV-2. Samples were obtained from the ongoing ImmuneRACE study (first 160 participants) and from roughly 1,300 subjects provided by 6 global collaborators. The sample metadata nearly always contained a de-identified subject ID, COVID-19 status, age in years and sex. Where available, HLA class I and class II types were obtained from metadata supplied by the sample provider rather than from assay-based typing.

In the prospective study, participants were roughly 18 to 100 years old, resided in about two dozen geographic areas of the United States, and were enrolled through a virtual design. To assign participants to cohorts, the prospective study relied on clinical history that participants themselves reported in a screening survey and a study questionnaire. Mobile phlebotomists in the prospective study collected whole blood, serum and a nasopharyngeal or oropharyngeal swab from every participant. Over an approximately 2-month period, participants in the prospective study had the option of providing additional blood draws and questionnaires. Before DNA extraction, prospective study blood samples were shipped either frozen or at room temperature. TCRbeta CDR3 regions were amplified from genomic DNA using the immunoSEQ Assay, a bias-controlled multiplex PCR. The original methods were these. Nucleated cell counts per sample were estimated from amplification of reference gene primers within the assay. To quantify the absolute abundance of each unique TCRbeta CDR3 rearrangement, sequence reads were collapsed and filtered. For each sample, productive Simpson clonality was calculated as the square root of Simpson's diversity index across productive rearrangements. TCRdb took this table from immuneACCESS and kept in-frame rearrangements with V and J called. Such tables lack part of the clones; where checked against another copy, unresolved V genes explain under half of the gap, and the rest is unexplained. V and J calls and clone size are as listed in that table; D and trimming were resolved from the DNA. This sample holds about 190,000 clones; under 80% were observed only once. The ten largest clones take up around a sixth of the sample.

The germline V gene (reference sequence) gives CDR1 as LNHDA and CDR2 as SQIVND. From the cysteine through the phenylalanine, the CDR3 covers 16 amino acids. Only the CDR3 part of the read is kept: 48 bases, read in frame from the first base. V and J lose 5 bases and 0 bases, and a span of 14 bases separates them. This clone was found once. Its antigen target is currently unknown. No qualities accompany the bases; no much larger clone lies one base away. General conclusions and limits of the study: The quantity of clinical and demographic metadata differed by source and by participant and was supplied without curation.

The source is a woman aged 45-59 years with acute COVID-19. The sequenced sample consisted of PBMCs or T cells enriched from blood (not recorded which). The V and J segments used are TRBV19 and TRBJ2-1; the D segment cannot be called with confidence. Here is the DNA: TGTGCCAGTAGTTTGGATAGCCTCGGCTCCTACAATGAGCAGTTCTTC. This translates into CASSLDSLGSYNEQFF.